Only a few counts were recorded for the clone carrying this T cell receptor beta chain. Its specificity is not known. Expressed TCRB transcripts were sequenced after all isolated RNA was converted to cDNA. The table came from immunoSEQ multiplex PCR; TCRdb's copy has only in-frame clones and leaves some out. Of approximately 360,000 clones in the sample, roughly 13% were seen once. This entry belongs to a study of beta chain features in type 1 diabetes. V shed 0 bases and J shed 0 bases, with 11 bases lying between them. The CDR3 runs to 15 residues. Germline V gives CDR1 SQVTM, CDR2 ANQGSEA. Study-wide findings and caveats: In all four CD4+ subsets, TCRB CDR3 length was significantly, moderately reduced in type 1 diabetes.

The sequence was collected from a woman aged 18-30 years with type 1 diabetes. V gene TRBV29-1 combines with J gene TRBJ1-1; D may be TRBD1 (5 bases). Sequencing was carried out using naive CD4+ T cells from blood. The CDR3 here is CSVEDRTFLNTEAFF. The CDR3 coding sequence is TGCAGCGTTGAAGACCGGACATTTTTGAACACTGAAGCTTTCTTT.